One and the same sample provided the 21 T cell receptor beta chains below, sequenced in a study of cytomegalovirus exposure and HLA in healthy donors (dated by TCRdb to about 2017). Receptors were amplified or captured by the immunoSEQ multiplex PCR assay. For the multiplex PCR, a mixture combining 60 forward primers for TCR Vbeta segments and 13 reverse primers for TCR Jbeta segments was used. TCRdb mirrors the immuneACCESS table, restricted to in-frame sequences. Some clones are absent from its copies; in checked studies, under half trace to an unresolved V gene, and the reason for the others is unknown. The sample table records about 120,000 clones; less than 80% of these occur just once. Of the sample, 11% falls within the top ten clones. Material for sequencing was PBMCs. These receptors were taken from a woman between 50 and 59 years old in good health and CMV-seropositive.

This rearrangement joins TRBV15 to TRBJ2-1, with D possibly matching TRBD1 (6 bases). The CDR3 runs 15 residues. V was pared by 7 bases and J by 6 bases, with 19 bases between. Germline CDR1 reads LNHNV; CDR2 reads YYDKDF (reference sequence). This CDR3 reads CATTRPEAGANEQFF. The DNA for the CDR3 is TGTGCCACCACCCGGCCGGAGGCAGGGGCCAATGAGCAGTTCTTC.

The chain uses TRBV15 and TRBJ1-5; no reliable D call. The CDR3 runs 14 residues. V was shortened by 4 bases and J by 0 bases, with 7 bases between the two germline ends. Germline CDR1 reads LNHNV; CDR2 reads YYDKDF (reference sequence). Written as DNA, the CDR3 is TGTGCCACCAGCACAGAAGCTAGCAATCAGCCCCAGCATTTT. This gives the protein CATSTEASNQPQHF.

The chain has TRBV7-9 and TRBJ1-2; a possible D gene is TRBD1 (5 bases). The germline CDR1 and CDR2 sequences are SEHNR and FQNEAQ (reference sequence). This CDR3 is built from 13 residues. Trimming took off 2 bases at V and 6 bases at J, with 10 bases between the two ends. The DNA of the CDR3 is TGTGCCAGCAGCTTACTAACGGGGGATGGCTACACCTTC. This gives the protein CASSLLTGDGYTF.

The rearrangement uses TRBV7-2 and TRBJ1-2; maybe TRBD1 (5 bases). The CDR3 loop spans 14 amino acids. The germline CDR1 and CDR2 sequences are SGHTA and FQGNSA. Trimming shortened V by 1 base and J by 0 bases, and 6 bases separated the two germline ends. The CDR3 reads CASSLGQSNYGYTF. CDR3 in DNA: TGTGCCAGCAGCTTAGGACAGTCTAACTATGGCTACACCTTC.

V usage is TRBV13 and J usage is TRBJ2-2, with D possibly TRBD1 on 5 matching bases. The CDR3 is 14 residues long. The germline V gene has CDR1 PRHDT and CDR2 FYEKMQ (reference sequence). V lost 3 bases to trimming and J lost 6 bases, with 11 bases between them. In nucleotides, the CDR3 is TGTGCCAGCAGCTTTCCCCCAGGGCCCGGGGAGCTGTTTTTT. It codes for CASSFPPGPGELFF.

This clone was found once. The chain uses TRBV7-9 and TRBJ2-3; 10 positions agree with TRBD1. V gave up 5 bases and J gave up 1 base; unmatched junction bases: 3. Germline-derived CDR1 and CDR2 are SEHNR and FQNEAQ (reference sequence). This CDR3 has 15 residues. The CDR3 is CASSRDRGGTDTQYF. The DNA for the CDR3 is TGTGCCAGCAGCAGGGACAGGGGCGGCACAGATACGCAGTATTTT.

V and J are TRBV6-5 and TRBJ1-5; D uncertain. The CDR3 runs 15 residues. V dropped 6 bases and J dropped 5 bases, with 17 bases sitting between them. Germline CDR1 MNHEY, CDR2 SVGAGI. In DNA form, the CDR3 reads TGTGCCAGCAGGGTCACCCTCTCGGGTTATCAGCCCCAGCATTTT. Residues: CASRVTLSGYQPQHF.

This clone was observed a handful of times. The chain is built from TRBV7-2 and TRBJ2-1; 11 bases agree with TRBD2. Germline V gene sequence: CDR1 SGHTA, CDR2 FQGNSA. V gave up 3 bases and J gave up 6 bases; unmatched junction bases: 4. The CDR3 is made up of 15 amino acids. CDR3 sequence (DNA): TGTGCCAGCAGCTTCGCAGGACTAGCGGGCAATGAGCAGTTCTTC. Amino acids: CASSFAGLAGNEQFF.

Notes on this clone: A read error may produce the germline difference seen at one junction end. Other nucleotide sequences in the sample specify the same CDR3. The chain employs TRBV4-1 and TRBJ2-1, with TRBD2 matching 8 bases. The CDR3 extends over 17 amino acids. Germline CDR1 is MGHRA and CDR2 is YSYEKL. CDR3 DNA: TGCGCCAGCAGTCAAGATCAGAAGCGGGAGTCCTACAATGAGCAGTTCTTC. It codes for CASSQDQKRESYNEQFF.

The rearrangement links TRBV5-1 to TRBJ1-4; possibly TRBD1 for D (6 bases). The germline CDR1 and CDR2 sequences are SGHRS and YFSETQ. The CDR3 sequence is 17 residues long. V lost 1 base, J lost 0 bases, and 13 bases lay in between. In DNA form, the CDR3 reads TGCGCCAGCAGCTTGACAGGGCAAGTTGCAACTAATGAAAAACTGTTTTTT. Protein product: CASSLTGQVATNEKLFF.

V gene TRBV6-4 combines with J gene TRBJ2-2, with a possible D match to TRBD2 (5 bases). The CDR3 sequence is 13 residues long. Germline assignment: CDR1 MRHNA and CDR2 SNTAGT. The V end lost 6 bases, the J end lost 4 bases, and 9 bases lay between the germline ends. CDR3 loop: CASRREPTGELFF. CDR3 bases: TGTGCCAGCAGAAGGGAGCCCACCGGGGAGCTGTTTTTT.

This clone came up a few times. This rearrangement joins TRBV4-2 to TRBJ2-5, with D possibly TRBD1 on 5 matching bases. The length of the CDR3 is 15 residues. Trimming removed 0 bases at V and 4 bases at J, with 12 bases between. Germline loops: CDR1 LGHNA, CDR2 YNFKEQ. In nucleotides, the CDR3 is TGTGCCAGCAGCCAAGAGTGGGTAGGGGCAGAGACCCAGTACTTC. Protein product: CASSQEWVGAETQYF.

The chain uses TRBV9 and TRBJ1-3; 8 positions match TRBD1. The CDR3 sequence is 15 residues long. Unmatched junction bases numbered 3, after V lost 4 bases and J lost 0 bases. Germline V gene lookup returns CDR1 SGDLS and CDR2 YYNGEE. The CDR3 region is CASSFTGGSGNTIYF. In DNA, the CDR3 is TGTGCCAGCAGCTTCACAGGGGGCTCTGGAAACACCATATATTTT.

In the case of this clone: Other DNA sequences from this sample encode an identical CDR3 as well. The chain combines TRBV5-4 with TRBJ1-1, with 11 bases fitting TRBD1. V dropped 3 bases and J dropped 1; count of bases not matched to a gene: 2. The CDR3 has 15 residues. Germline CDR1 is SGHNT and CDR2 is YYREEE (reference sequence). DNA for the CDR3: TGTGCCAGCAGCTACGGACAGGGGGCGAACACTGAAGCTTTCTTT. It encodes CASSYGQGANTEAFF.

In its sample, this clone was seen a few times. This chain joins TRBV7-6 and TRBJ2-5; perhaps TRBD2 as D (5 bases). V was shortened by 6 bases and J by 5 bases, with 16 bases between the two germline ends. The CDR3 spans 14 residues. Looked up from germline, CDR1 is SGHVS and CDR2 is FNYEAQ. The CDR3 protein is CASSPAAIAETQYF. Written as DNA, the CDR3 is TGTGCCAGCAGTCCAGCGGCGATAGCCGAGACCCAGTACTTC.

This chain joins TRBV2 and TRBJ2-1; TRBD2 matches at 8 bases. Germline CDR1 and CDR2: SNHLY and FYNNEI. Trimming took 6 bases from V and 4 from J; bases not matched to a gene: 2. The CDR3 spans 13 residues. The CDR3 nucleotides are TGTGCCAGCAGAGGACTAGCTTACAATGAGCAGTTCTTC. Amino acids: CASRGLAYNEQFF.

The CDR3 coding sequence is TGCGCCAGCAGCTTGCCTCAGAGCACAGATACGCAGTATTTT. As protein: CASSLPQSTDTQYF. The chain carries TRBV5-1 and TRBJ2-3, with D unclear. Trimming shortened V by 1 base and J by 0 bases, and 6 bases separated the two germline ends. Germline lookup yields CDR1 SGHRS and CDR2 YFSETQ. The CDR3 totals 14 residues.

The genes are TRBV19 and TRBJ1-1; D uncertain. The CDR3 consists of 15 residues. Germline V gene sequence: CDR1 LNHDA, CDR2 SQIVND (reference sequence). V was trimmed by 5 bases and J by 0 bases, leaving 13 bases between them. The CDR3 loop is CASSLSGSLNTEAFF. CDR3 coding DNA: TGTGCCAGTAGTCTCTCCGGGAGCCTGAACACTGAAGCTTTCTTT.

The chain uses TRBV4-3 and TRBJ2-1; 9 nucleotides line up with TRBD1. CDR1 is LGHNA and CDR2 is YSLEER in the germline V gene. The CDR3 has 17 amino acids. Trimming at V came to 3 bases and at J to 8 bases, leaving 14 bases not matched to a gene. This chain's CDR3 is CASSHSVGTGPTDEQFF. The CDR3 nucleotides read TGCGCCAGCAGCCACTCCGTTGGGACAGGGCCTACCGATGAGCAGTTCTTC.

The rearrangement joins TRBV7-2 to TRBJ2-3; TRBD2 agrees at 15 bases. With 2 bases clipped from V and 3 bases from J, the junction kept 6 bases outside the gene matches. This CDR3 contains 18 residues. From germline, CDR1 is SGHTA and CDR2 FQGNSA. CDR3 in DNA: TGTGCCAGCAGCTTATGGGGACTAGCGGGAGGCAATACAGATACGCAGTATTTT. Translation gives CASSLWGLAGGNTDTQYF.

CDR3 sequence reads: CASSRRDRISYEQYF. The CDR3 region has the DNA TGTGCCAGCAGCCGCCGGGACAGGATCTCCTACGAGCAGTACTTC. The V and J genes are TRBV5-6 and TRBJ2-7; 8 positions agree with TRBD1. The junction had 6 bases not matched to a gene; V was cut back by 4 bases and J by 0 bases. The germline CDR1 and CDR2 sequences are SGHDT and YYEEEE. This CDR3 contains 15 residues.